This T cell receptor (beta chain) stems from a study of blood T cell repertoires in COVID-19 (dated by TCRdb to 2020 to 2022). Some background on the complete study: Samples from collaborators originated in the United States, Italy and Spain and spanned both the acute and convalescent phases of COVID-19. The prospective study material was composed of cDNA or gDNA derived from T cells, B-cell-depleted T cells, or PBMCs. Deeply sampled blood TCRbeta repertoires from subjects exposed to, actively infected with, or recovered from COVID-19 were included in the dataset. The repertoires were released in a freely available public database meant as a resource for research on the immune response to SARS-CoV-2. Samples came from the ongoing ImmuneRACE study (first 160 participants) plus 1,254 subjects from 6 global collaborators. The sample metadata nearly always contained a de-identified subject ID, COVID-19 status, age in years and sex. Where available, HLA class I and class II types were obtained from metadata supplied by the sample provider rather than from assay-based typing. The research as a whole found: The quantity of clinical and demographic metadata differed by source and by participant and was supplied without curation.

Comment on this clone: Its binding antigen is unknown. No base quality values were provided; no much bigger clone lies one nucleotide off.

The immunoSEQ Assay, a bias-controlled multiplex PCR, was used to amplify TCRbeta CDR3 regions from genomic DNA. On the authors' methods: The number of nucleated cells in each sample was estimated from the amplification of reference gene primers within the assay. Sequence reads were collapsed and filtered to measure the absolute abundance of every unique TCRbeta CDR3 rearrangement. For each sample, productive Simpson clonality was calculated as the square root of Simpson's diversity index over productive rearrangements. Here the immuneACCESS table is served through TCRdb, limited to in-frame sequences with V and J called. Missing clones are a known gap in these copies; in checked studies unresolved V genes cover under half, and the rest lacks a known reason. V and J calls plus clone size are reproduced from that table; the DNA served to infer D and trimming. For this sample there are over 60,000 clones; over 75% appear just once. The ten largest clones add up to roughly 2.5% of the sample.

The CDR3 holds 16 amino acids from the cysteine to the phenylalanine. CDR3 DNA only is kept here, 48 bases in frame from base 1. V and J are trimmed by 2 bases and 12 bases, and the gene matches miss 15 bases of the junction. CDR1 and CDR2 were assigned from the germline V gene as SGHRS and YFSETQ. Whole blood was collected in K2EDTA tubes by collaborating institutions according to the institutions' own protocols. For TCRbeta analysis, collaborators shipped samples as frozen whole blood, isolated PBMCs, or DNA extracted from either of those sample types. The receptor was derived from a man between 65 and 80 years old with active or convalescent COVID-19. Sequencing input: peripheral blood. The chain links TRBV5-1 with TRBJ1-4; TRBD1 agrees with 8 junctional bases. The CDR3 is CASSFGARTGTGELFF. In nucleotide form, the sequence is TGCGCCAGCAGCTTCGGGGCAAGGACAGGGACAGGAGAACTGTTTTTT.